This T cell receptor beta chain was retrieved from a study of spatial heterogeneity in lung cancer. V was pared by 4 bases and J by 9 bases, with 19 bases between. Germline V lookup: CDR1 SGHAT, CDR2 FQNNGV. CDR3 length: 14 residues. This clonotype was counted at least ten times. The time point was: sample taken at primary tumor resection. TCRdb called the 5' RACE reads again in MiXCR, with one record for every CDR3 protein. Of 11,000 or so distinct CDR3 sequences listed, about 3.8% are singletons. The chain carries TRBV11-2 and TRBJ2-7; the D gene is possibly TRBD1 (6 bases). The source of this sequence is a female donor with early-stage non-small cell lung cancer. Source: PBMCs, taken at surgery. In nucleotides, the CDR3 is TGTGCCAGCAGCTCACATGGGCCCATAGGGGGGCAGTACTTC. This gives the protein CASSSHGPIGGQYF.